Given below is one T cell receptor beta chain in context. Method: immunoSEQ multiplex PCR; TCRdb's copy keeps in-frame clones and lacks some. The sample has about 36,000 clones, about 84% seen once. The sample is drawn from a study of somatic mutations in cytotoxic T cells in rheumatoid arthritis. Per the germline V gene, CDR1 is SGHDT and CDR2 is YYEEEE. V lost 4 bases, J lost 7 bases, and 12 bases lay in between. The CDR3 consists of 13 residues. The rearrangement uses TRBV5-6 and TRBJ2-1, with a possible D match to TRBD2 (6 bases). The sequencing input was CD8+ T cells sorted from blood. The receptor was derived from a man aged 40-55 years in good health. The DNA of the CDR3 is TGTGCCAGCAGCGCTGGGACTTGGAATGAGCAGTTCTTC. Translated: CASSAGTWNEQFF.